This T cell receptor (beta chain) was sequenced in a study of tumor and adjacent non-tumor tissue in lung cancer. Study background: On average, productive TCRbeta reads reached about 4.17 million per sample. Broader study findings: Patients with more diverse tumor TCRs had worse survival. Top 100 clones took a larger repertoire share in normal lung.

The library came from three nested PCR rounds adapted from ARM-PCR protocols. Via MiXCR, TCRdb re-called the multiplex PCR reads, giving one row per CDR3 protein. In the table there are 75,000 to 95,000 distinct CDR3 sequences, approximately 70% of which are singletons. RNA was extracted from bulk tissue without any cell sorting. Between August and November 2014, newly diagnosed, chemotherapy-naive lung cancer patients underwent thoracic surgery in China. The sample holds a few counts of this clonotype. What it binds is unknown. There are 13 residues in the CDR3. V was clipped by 0 bases and J by 5 bases, with 7 bases between them. Germline V gives CDR1 MGHRA, CDR2 YSYEKL.

Sample: lung tumor tissue. The clonotype originates from a man in his sixties with non-small cell lung cancer. V usage is TRBV4-1 and J usage is TRBJ2-5; D is unresolved. CDR3 bases: TGCGCCAGCAGCCAAGATCCGGTGGAGACCCAGTACTTC. This encodes CASSQDPVETQYF.